This TCR beta chain was recorded in a study of human CD8 memory T cell subsets. A UMI-labeled 5' RACE approach was the method that produced the TCR beta libraries. TCRdb reprocessed the 5' RACE reads and keeps a single row for each CDR3 protein, giving no DNA. This table holds 5,000 to 7,500 distinct CDR3 sequences. Germline V CDR1 and CDR2: LNHDA, SQIVND (reference sequence). This CDR3 comprises 12 residues. The chain has TRBV19 and TRBJ2-5; TCRdb indicates TRBD1, and absent DNA this call remains unverified. This TCR was sampled from a human donor in good health. The specimen sequenced was CD8+ effector memory T cells (TEM) sorted from PBMCs. This sample's subset: effector memory CD8 T cells, CCR7- CD45RO+ CD95+. The chain's CDR3 is CASSADRVTQYF.